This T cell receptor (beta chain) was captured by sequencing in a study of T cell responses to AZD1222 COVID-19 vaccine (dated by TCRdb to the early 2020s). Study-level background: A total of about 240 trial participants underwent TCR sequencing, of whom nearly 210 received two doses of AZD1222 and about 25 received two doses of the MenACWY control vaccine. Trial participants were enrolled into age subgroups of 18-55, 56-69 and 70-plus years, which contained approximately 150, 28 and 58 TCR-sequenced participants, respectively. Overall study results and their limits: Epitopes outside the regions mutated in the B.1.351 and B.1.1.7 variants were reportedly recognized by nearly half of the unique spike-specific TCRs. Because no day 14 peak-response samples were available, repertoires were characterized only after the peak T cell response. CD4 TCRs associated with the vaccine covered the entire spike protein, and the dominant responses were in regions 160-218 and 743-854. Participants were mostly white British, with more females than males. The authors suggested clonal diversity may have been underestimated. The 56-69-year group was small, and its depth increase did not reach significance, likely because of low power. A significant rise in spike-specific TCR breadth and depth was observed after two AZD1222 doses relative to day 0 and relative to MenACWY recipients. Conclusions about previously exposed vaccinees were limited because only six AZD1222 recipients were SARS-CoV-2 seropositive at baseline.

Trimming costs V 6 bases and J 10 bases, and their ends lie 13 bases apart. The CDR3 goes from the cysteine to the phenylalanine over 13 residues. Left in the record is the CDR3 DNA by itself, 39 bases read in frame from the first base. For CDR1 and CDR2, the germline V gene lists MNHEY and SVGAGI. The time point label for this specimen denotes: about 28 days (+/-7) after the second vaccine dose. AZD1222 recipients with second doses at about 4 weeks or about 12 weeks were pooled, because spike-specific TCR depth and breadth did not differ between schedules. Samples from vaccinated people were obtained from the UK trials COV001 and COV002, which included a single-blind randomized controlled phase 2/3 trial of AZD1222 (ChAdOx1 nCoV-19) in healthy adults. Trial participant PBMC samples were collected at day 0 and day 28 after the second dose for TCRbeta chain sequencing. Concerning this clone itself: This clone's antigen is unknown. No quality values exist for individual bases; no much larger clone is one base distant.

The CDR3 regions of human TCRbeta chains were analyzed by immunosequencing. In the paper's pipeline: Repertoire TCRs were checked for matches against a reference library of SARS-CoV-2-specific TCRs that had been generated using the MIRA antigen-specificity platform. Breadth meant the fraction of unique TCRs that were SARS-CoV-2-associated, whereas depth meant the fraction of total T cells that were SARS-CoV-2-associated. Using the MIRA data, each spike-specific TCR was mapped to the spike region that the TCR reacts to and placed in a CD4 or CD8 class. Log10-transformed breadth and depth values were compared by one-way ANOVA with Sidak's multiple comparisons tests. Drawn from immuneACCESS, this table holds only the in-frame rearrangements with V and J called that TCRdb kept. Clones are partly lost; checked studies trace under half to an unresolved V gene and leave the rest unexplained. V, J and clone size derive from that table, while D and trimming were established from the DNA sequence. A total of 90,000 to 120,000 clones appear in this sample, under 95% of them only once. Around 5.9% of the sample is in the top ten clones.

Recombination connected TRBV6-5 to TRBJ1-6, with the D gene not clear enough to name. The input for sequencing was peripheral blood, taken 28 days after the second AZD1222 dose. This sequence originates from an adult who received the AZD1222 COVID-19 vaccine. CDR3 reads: CASSGLKGSPLHF. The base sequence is TGTGCCAGCAGCGGACTAAAAGGCTCACCCCTCCACTTT.